Many counts were recorded for the clone carrying this T cell receptor (beta chain). The length of the CDR3 is 15 residues. Trimming took off 6 bases at V and 6 bases at J, with 20 bases between the two ends. Germline V gene sequence: CDR1 LNHDA, CDR2 SQIVND (reference sequence). RNA transcripts were the template for amplifying TCR beta CDR3 regions. The primer set for the first-round RT-PCR of the TCR CDR3 was HTBI. TCRdb recomputed calls from the multiplex PCR reads with MiXCR, one row per CDR3 protein. Here the sample spans 450,000 to 550,000 distinct CDR3 sequences, roughly a quarter being singletons. The data originate from a study of T cells in Graves' hyperthyroidism and ophthalmopathy. The study included ophthalmopathy patients with Clinical Activity Score at least 3, NOSPECS grade at least 4 and duration under 3 months. Patients having uncontrolled infection, another autoimmune disease, pregnancy or lactation were not included.

The source is a woman younger than 45 with Graves' ophthalmopathy. The V call is TRBV19, the J call TRBJ1-2; possible D gene TRBD1, 5 bases. The sample taken for sequencing was blood. CDR3 nucleotides: TGTGCCAGTAGCCCCCGGCGGGACTCTACGGATGGCTACACCTTC. As protein: CASSPRRDSTDGYTF.